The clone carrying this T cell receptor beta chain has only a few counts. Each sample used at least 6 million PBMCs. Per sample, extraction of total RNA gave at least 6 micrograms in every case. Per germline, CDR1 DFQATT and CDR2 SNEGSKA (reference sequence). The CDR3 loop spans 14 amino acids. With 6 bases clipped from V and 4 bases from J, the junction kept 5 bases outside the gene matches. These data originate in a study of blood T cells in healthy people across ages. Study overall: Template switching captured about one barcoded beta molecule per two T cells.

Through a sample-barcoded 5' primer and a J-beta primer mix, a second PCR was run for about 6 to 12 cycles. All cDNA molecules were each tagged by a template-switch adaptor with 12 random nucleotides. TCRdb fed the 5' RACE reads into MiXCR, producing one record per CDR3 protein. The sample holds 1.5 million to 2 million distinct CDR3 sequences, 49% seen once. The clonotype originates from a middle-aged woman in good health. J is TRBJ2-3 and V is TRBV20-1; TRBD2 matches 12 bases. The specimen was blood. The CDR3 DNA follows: TGCAGTGCGCAGACTAGCGGGGGCGCAGATACGCAGTATTTT. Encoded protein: CSAQTSGGADTQYF.